The 18 T cell receptor beta chains below were found in one sample sequenced in a study of preoperative IRX-2 immunotherapy in early breast cancer. Treatment indicated: preoperative locoregional IRX-2 cytokine immunotherapy. The assay was immunoSEQ multiplex PCR, and TCRdb's table has in-frame clones only and misses some. The sample lists a few thousand clones; approximately 76% were seen once. The starting material was tumor tissue, obtained after IRX-2 immunotherapy. Receptors originate from a human donor with breast cancer.

The rearrangement joins TRBV6-8 to TRBJ2-7; a possible D gene is TRBD1 (5 bases). The CDR3 has 14 amino acids. V was trimmed by 10 bases and J by 5 bases, leaving 21 bases between them. The germline gives CDR1 MNHGY, CDR2 SAAAGT. This CDR3 reads CAIRVGWVTHEQYF. CDR3 sequence (DNA): TGTGCCATCAGGGTCGGTTGGGTTACCCACGAGCAGTACTTC.

This clone was observed a single time. The chain employs TRBV5-1 and TRBJ2-3; the match to TRBD1 covers 7 bases. Germline V gives CDR1 SGHRS, CDR2 YFSETQ. CDR3 size: 15 residues. Germline trimming cut 0 bases from V and 4 bases from J; bases unmatched to any gene: 5. As DNA, the CDR3 is TGCGCCAGCAGCTTGGAACAGGGGCTGGCAGATACGCAGTATTTT. Residues: CASSLEQGLADTQYF.

The chain employs TRBV11-3 and TRBJ2-1, with D unclear. V lost 2 bases and J 6 bases, leaving 11 bases between the germline ends. The germline V gene has CDR1 SGHNT and CDR2 YENEEA. This CDR3 is 14 amino acids long. The CDR3 protein is CASSLWWDPNEQFF. CDR3 nucleotides: TGTGCCAGCAGCTTATGGTGGGATCCCAATGAGCAGTTCTTC. The full variable domain, rest sourced from reference TRBV11-3 and TRBJ2-1, is EAGVVQSPRYKIIEKKQPVAFWCNPISGHNTLYWYLQNLGQGPELLIRYENEEAVDDSQLPKDRFSAERLKGVDSTLKIQPAELGDSAVYLCASSLWWDPNEQFFGPGTRLTVL.

The chain combines TRBV6-8 with TRBJ2-1; no clear D gene. This CDR3 region has 15 residues. The germline V and J ends were trimmed by 5 bases and 4 bases, with 15 bases remaining between them. Germline CDR1 reads MNHGY; CDR2 reads SAAAGT. The chain's CDR3 is CASSQSSLMYNEQFF. DNA of the CDR3: TGTGCCAGCAGTCAATCTTCCCTGATGTACAATGAGCAGTTCTTC.

The chain is built from TRBV29-1 and TRBJ1-1, with unresolved D. With 1 base removed from V and 4 bases from J, the gap between germline ends came to 13 bases. The germline CDR1 and CDR2 sequences are SQVTM and ANQGSEA. The CDR3 extends over 14 amino acids. The CDR3, as DNA: TGCAGCGTTGAAGTGAGAGGGAGTCGCACTGAAGCTTTCTTT. Translated: CSVEVRGSRTEAFF.

This sequence joins TRBV6-8 and TRBJ1-5; TRBD1 matches 8 bases. Germline CDR1 is MNHGY and CDR2 is SAAAGT. CDR3 size: 16 residues. V shed 3 bases and J 5 bases; nucleotides not matched to a gene: 9. CDR3 sequence: CASSYGQGQAHQPQHF. CDR3 nucleotides: TGTGCCAGCAGTTATGGACAGGGCCAAGCACATCAGCCCCAGCATTTT.

The J gene is TRBJ2-7, the V gene TRBV10-2; 7 nucleotides agree with TRBD1. Germline V lookup: CDR1 WSHSY, CDR2 SAAADI. The trim removed 0 bases at V and 3 bases at J, leaving 11 bases unmatched. The CDR3 spans 17 residues. In nucleotides, the CDR3 is TGCGCCAGCAGTGAGTCGAAGGGGGCTGGGTACCGCTACGAGCAGTACTTC. It codes for CASSESKGAGYRYEQYF.

This clone was seen a few times. The chain recombines TRBV11-3 with TRBJ1-5; 8 nucleotides match TRBD1. Unmatched junction bases numbered 9, after V lost 5 bases and J lost 6 bases. CDR3 size: 15 residues. Germline V lookup: CDR1 SGHNT, CDR2 YENEEA. CDR3 DNA sequence: TGTGCCAGCAGCCCAGCGGACAGGGAGGGTCAGCCCCAGCATTTT. Amino acids: CASSPADREGQPQHF.

The chain carries TRBV6-8 and TRBJ2-7; perhaps TRBD2 as D (6 bases). Trimming stripped 4 bases from V and 2 bases from J, with 18 bases between. This CDR3 is 16 amino acids long. Germline V gene sequence: CDR1 MNHGY, CDR2 SAAAGT. The CDR3 nucleotides read TGTGCCAGCAGTTTGAAGAGACGGGGACTTCCCTACGAGCAGTACTTC. It is translated as CASSLKRRGLPYEQYF.

This sequence joins TRBV14 and TRBJ2-7, with D possibly being TRBD1 (6 bases). There are 16 residues in the CDR3. V lost 5 bases and J lost 6, with 23 bases in between. The V gene's germline CDR1 is SGHDN and CDR2 FVKESK. The CDR3 DNA follows: TGTGCCAGCAGCTACCCAGGGGCCCGCCGAGTGGCCGAGCAGTACTTC. Translating gives CASSYPGARRVAEQYF.

The rearrangement links TRBV7-5 to TRBJ1-2; TRBD1 is the table's D call and was not checked against the DNA. TRBV7-5 is an annotated pseudogene. CDR3 length: 15 residues. CDR3 region: CASSLGQGGSYGYTF. Written as DNA, the CDR3 is TGTGCCAGCAGCTTGGGACAGGGTGGGAGCTATGGCTACACCTTC.

This chain joins TRBV18 and TRBJ2-4; TRBD2 matches at 9 bases. From germline, CDR1 is KGHSH and CDR2 LQKENI. This CDR3 has 17 residues. V dropped 5 bases and J dropped 1; count of bases not matched to a gene: 9. The CDR3 sequence: CASSVTASGTAKNIQYF. For the CDR3, the DNA is TGTGCCAGCTCAGTAACCGCTAGCGGGACGGCCAAAAACATTCAGTACTTC.

This chain links TRBV5-1 with TRBJ2-7, with 10 bases lining up with TRBD1. V gave up 4 bases and J gave up 0 bases; unmatched junction bases: 13. The length of the CDR3 is 18 residues. Germline loops: CDR1 SGHRS, CDR2 YFSETQ. CDR3 region: CASSPTGTGVGTSYEQYF. In DNA, the CDR3 is TGCGCCAGCAGCCCCACCGGGACAGGGGTGGGGACCTCCTACGAGCAGTACTTC.

This chain joins TRBV6-8 and TRBJ2-5; 8 bases fit TRBD1. Germline assignment: CDR1 MNHGY and CDR2 SAAAGT. Trimming took 2 bases from V and 6 from J; bases not matched to a gene: 8. CDR3 length equals 15 residues. The CDR3, as DNA: TGTGCCAGCAGTTACCCGGGACAGGCGGCGAAGACCCAGTACTTC. Translated, it gives CASSYPGQAAKTQYF.

This clone was seen a handful of times. The V and J genes are TRBV11-3 and TRBJ1-4, with 7 bases matching TRBD1. CDR3 length equals 14 residues. The germline V gene encodes CDR1 SGHNT and CDR2 YENEEA. Unmatched junction bases numbered 5, after V lost 5 bases and J lost 5 bases. The CDR3 DNA sequence: TGTGCCAGCAGCAGACAGGGCCTGAATGAAAAACTGTTTTTT. Protein product: CASSRQGLNEKLFF.

This clone is labeled as large. The chain joins TRBV15 to TRBJ1-1, with a possible D match to TRBD1 (5 bases). V shed 0 bases and J shed 5 bases, with 22 bases lying between them. The CDR3 has 18 residues. CDR1 LNHNV and CDR2 YYDKDF come from the germline V gene (reference sequence). The DNA of the CDR3 is TGTGCCACCAGCAGAGATCTGAAGCTAGTTGACAGCTGGACTGAAGCTTTCTTT. It codes for CATSRDLKLVDSWTEAFF. Variable domain in full (rest from reference TRBV15 and TRBJ1-1): DAMVIQNPRYQVTQFGKPVTLSCSQTLNHNVMYWYQQKSSQAPKLLFHYYDKDFNNEADTPDNFQSRRPNTSFCFLDIRSPGLGDTAMYLCATSRDLKLVDSWTEAFFGQGTRLTVV.

The rearrangement joins TRBV5-1 to TRBJ2-1; 8 nucleotides line up with TRBD1. Germline V lookup: CDR1 SGHRS, CDR2 YFSETQ. The J segment lost 8 bases and the V segment lost 6 bases, leaving 10 bases of the junction unmatched. The CDR3 has 14 amino acids. CDR3 in amino acids: CASNPTGASYEQFF. The CDR3 coding sequence is TGCGCCAGCAATCCGACAGGGGCGAGTTATGAGCAGTTCTTC.

This rearrangement joins TRBV5-1 to TRBJ2-1; no firm D call. Per the germline V gene, CDR1 is SGHRS and CDR2 is YFSETQ. The CDR3 runs 15 residues. Trimming cost V 3 bases and J 8 bases, with 18 bases left between them. The CDR3 DNA sequence: TGCGCCAGCAGCTCCTCTCCCCAGATCTCACATGAGCAGTTCTTC. Amino acids: CASSSSPQISHEQFF.